Below are 6 T cell receptor beta chains sequenced from a single sample in a study of early T cells in non-severe SARS-CoV-2 infection. TCRdb recomputed calls from the 5' RACE reads with MiXCR, one row per CDR3 protein. The data show about 98,000 distinct CDR3 sequences, more than 9.5% seen once. Sequencing was done on a sample of whole blood. These receptors all stem from an adult who was a healthcare worker with PCR-confirmed SARS-CoV-2 infection or an uninfected control (not recorded which).

This chain joins TRBV30 and TRBJ2-7, with a weak D call TRBD1 (6 bases). V was trimmed by 0 bases and J by 0 bases, leaving 9 bases between them. The V gene's germline CDR1 is GTSNPN and CDR2 SVGIG (reference sequence). The CDR3 has 14 amino acids. CDR3 loop: CAWSVWDTSYEQYF. CDR3 sequence (DNA): TGTGCCTGGAGTGTATGGGACACCTCCTACGAGCAGTACTTC.

This clonotype appeared many times. The chain combines TRBV7-9 with TRBJ2-3; D call uncertain. Trimming took 1 base from V and 1 from J, leaving 12 bases between them. Germline-derived CDR1 and CDR2 are SEHNR and FQNEAQ (reference sequence). This CDR3 contains 16 residues. CDR3 nucleotides: TGTGCCAGCAGCTTAGGCGTCCAGAGTCGCACAGATACGCAGTATTTT. It specifies CASSLGVQSRTDTQYF.

The rearrangement links TRBV6-5 to TRBJ2-7, with TRBD2 matching over 8 bases. The CDR3 is 15 residues long. Trimming took 2 bases from V and 3 from J; bases not matched to a gene: 6. Per germline, CDR1 MNHEY and CDR2 SVGAGI. CDR3 loop: CASSYGLASRYEQYF. The CDR3, as DNA: TGTGCCAGCAGTTACGGACTAGCATCTCGCTACGAGCAGTACTTC.

This clonotype was detected only a few times. V gene TRBV7-8 combines with J gene TRBJ2-4; D is possibly TRBD1 or TRBD2 (5 bases each). The germline V gene encodes CDR1 SGHVS and CDR2 FQNEAQ. The CDR3 extends over 17 amino acids. Trimming removed 5 bases from V and 1 base from J, with 18 bases in between. Written as DNA, the CDR3 is TGTGCCAGCAGCCCCGCCGGGACGACGGACGCCAAAAACATTCAGTACTTC. It specifies CASSPAGTTDAKNIQYF. The full variable domain, completed using reference TRBV7-8 and TRBJ2-4, is GAGVSQSPRYKVAKRGQDVALRCDPISGHVSLFWYQQALGQGPEFLTYFQNEAQLDKSGLPSDRFFAERPEGSVSTLKIQRTQQEDSAVYLCASSPAGTTDAKNIQYFGAGTRLSVL.

In this sample, this clonotype turned up a few times. The chain combines TRBV27 with TRBJ1-1; 11 nucleotides match TRBD1. The germline V gene has CDR1 MNHEY and CDR2 SMNVEV (reference sequence). The CDR3 sequence is 15 residues long. V shed 4 bases and J 4 bases; nucleotides not matched to a gene: 5. For the CDR3, the DNA is TGTGCCAGCAGTTGGTTCGGACAGGGGGCCACTGAAGCTTTCTTT. Its protein is CASSWFGQGATEAFF.

In its sample, this clonotype was seen many times. The V call is TRBV4-1, the J call TRBJ2-7; tentative D call: TRBD1 (5 bases). This CDR3 contains 14 residues. Germline CDR1 reads MGHRA; CDR2 reads YSYEKL. V lost 0 bases, J lost 9 bases, and 15 bases lay in between. For the CDR3, the DNA is TGCGCCAGCAGCCAAGATTCCAGGGTCGTCGCGCAGTACTTC. This codes for CASSQDSRVVAQYF.